One sample yielded the 5 T cell receptor beta chains listed below, sequenced in a study of regulatory T cells in long-lasting Graves disease. Arm-PCR of CDR3 regions and iRepertoire HTBI primers were the basis on which TCR beta libraries were built. TCRdb independently ran MiXCR on the multiplex PCR reads; one entry per CDR3 protein. Of around 400,000 distinct CDR3 sequences in the sample, roughly 15% were seen once. Time point defined: newly diagnosed GD, antithyroid drugs for less than 3 months. RNA isolated from PBMCs was used to make the TCR library. The material was peripheral blood mononuclear cells (PBMCs), obtained at new diagnosis, from a patient treated with antithyroid drugs. These receptor sequences come from a female donor with Graves disease.

This clonotype was picked up many times. V and J are TRBV25-1 and TRBJ2-2, with D possibly being TRBD1 (5 bases). The CDR3 sequence is 15 residues long. Trimming shortened V by 4 bases and J by 2 bases, and 11 bases separated the two germline ends. Germline V gene lookup returns CDR1 MGHDK and CDR2 SYGVNS. CDR3 nucleotide sequence: TGTGCCAGCAGTGGCGTGGGGCCTAACACCGGGGAGCTGTTTTTT. Amino acid sequence: CASSGVGPNTGELFF.

The table lists this clonotype with a few counts. This rearrangement joins TRBV19 to TRBJ2-1; D possibly corresponds to TRBD2 (6 bases). V dropped 5 bases and J dropped 3 bases, with 20 bases sitting between them. Germline V gene data show CDR1 as LNHDA and CDR2 as SQIVND (reference sequence). The CDR3 loop spans 17 amino acids. CDR3 DNA sequence: TGTGCCAGTAGTCCCCATCCCCTAGCGTCTATCTACAATGAGCAGTTCTTC. It specifies CASSPHPLASIYNEQFF.

This clonotype was counted a few times. Here the CDR3 DNA reads TGTGCCAGCAGTTTCGGGGGTGGGGTCACTGAAGCTTTCTTT. Translated, it gives CASSFGGGVTEAFF. This sequence joins TRBV27 and TRBJ1-1, with a tentative D call TRBD1 (5 bases). The CDR3 consists of 14 residues. In germline, CDR1 is MNHEY, CDR2 SMNVEV (reference sequence). V was trimmed by 3 bases and J by 4 bases, leaving 12 bases between them.

At least ten counts were recorded for this clonotype. The chain has TRBV12-3 or TRBV12-4 and TRBJ1-5; no clear D gene. The CDR3 length is 16 residues. Trimming left V 3 bases short and J 0 bases short, with 12 bases between. In DNA form, the CDR3 reads TGTGCCAGCAGTTTCGGAAAACAGTTTAGCAATCAGCCCCAGCATTTT. Protein: CASSFGKQFSNQPQHF.

On this clonotype: A single base separates this from a much larger clone, so it may be a read error. The chain couples TRBV20-1 to TRBJ2-1, with 10 bases identical to TRBD2. The germline V gene encodes CDR1 DFQATT and CDR2 SNEGSKA (reference sequence). V was clipped by 5 bases and J by 10 bases; unmatched bases: 8. The CDR3 length is 13 residues. For the CDR3, the DNA is TGCAGTGCTGCTAGCGGGAGTGCGTACGAGCAGTTCTTC. It encodes CSAASGSAYEQFF.